A selection of T cell receptor beta chains follows, all from one sample in a study of cytomegalovirus exposure and HLA in healthy donors. Some clones are missing from TCRdb's copy, which holds only in-frame ones; the method was immunoSEQ multiplex PCR. The table has some 95,000 clones, about 81% seen once; the top ten hold approximately 4%. The material sequenced was PBMCs. These receptors all stem from a woman in her 40s in good health and CMV-seropositive. Each CDR3 is given with its conserved first and last residue. A D gene is named only where the DNA matches it firmly. Only some rows state a clone size, as once, few, many or a class for expanded clones.

d_call clone_size j_call v_call cdr3_nt cdr3_aa
- - TRBJ2-7 TRBV6-5 TGTGCCAGCAGGGGTGCGCAGGGTCAAGTGCGGGAACAACAATTC CASRGAQGQVREQQF
TRBD2 few TRBJ2-2 TRBV19 TGTGCCAGTAGTCTACTAGCGGGAGAGGTCGGGGAGCTGTTTTTT CASSLLAGEVGELFF
- - TRBJ2-3 TRBV28 TGTGCCAGCAGGTCTCCGGGGATCCAGTCTAGCACAGATACGCAGTATTTT CASRSPGIQSSTDTQYF
TRBD2 - TRBJ2-2 TRBV23-1 TGCGCCAGCAGTCGATTGGAGGGAGGGCCGAACACCGGGGAGCTGTTTTTT CASSRLEGGPNTGELFF
- - TRBJ1-6 TRBV5-4 TGTGCCAGCAGCTTGCAACAGGATTCACCCCTCCACTTT CASSLQQDSPLHF
TRBD2 - TRBJ2-5 TRBV7-6 TGTGCCAGCAGCTTCGATGGGACTAGCGGGGAGTCAGAGACCCAGTACTTC CASSFDGTSGESETQYF
TRBD2 - TRBJ2-1 TRBV5-1 TGCGCCAGCAGCCCCTGGACTAGCGGGAGCAATGAGCAGTTCTTC CASSPWTSGSNEQFF
- - TRBJ1-1 TRBV11-3 TGTGCCAGCAGCTCGCTTGGGGTGTGGGGGCGGGTGGACACTGAAGCTTTCTTT CASSSLGVWGRVDTEAFF
- - TRBJ2-5 TRBV19 TGTGCCAGTAGCCCTGTTTCCCGTCGAGAGACCCAGTACTTC CASSPVSRRETQYF
- few TRBJ1-2 TRBV6-1 TGTGCCAGCAGTGAAGCCACGGGGGACTTCTATGGCTACACCTTC CASSEATGDFYGYTF
- - TRBJ2-1 TRBV5-1 TGCGCCAGCAGCTTCAGCGCCGATGAGCAGTTCTTC CASSFSADEQFF
TRBD1 - TRBJ1-3 TRBV30 TGTGCCTGGAACGACAGGGTTGGAAACACCATATATTTT CAWNDRVGNTIYF
- - TRBJ2-2 TRBV5-4 TGTGCCAGCAGCTTTGCGGCAGGGCAAGGCGGGGAGCTGTTTTTT CASSFAAGQGGELFF
TRBD1 - TRBJ2-1 TRBV4-1 TGCGCCAGCAGCCAAGATATGGCGGCGCAGGGGGTCGAGCAGTTCTTC CASSQDMAAQGVEQFF
TRBD2 - TRBJ2-5 TRBV19 TGTGCCAGTAGTATAGATCCTTGGACTAGCGGGAGGGAAGAGACCCAGTACTTC CASSIDPWTSGREETQYF
- - TRBJ2-7 TRBV27 TGTGCCAGCAGGAGACGGAGTGAGGCCTACGAGCAGTACTTC CASRRRSEAYEQYF
- - TRBJ2-6 TRBV9 TGTGCCAGCAGCCTCGGTGGGGCCAACGTCCTGACTTTC CASSLGGANVLTF
- - TRBJ2-5 TRBV18 TGTGCCAGCTCACCGCCGGGACTCCAAGAGACCCAGTACTTC CASSPPGLQETQYF
- - TRBJ2-3 TRBV7-9 TGTGCCAGCAGCACAAGACTGACAGATACGCAGTATTTT CASSTRLTDTQYF
- - TRBJ2-3 TRBV10-3 TGTGCCATCAGTGAGTCTGTGCAGGGGGATACGCAGTATTTT CAISESVQGDTQYF
- - TRBJ2-7 TRBV5-1 TGCGCCAGCAGCTTTGCGGGGAGACTCTACGAGCAGTACTTC CASSFAGRLYEQYF
- - TRBJ2-1 TRBV6-4 TGTGCCAGGCTTCTGAGCTGTAAAGAGCAGTTCTTC CARLLSCKEQFF
- - TRBJ2-7 TRBV11-2 TGTGCCAGCAGCGATCGAGACAGCTACGAGCAGTACTTC CASSDRDSYEQYF
- - TRBJ1-1 TRBV6-5 TGTGCCAGCAGTGAGTATTCGGCTTTCTTT CASSEYSAFF
- - TRBJ1-6 TRBV29-1 TGCAGCGTTCGGCTGGGGGACTTGGATAATTCACCCCTCCACTTT CSVRLGDLDNSPLHF
- - TRBJ2-1 TRBV5-1 TGCGCCAGCAGCTTCGGGGTAGCGGACGGGTGGCAGTTCTTC CASSFGVADGWQFF
- - TRBJ2-7 TRBV23-1 TGCGCCAGCAGTCGCAAACTCCGAAGGGTTGCGCGGGAAGGGCGCGAGCAGTACTTC CASSRKLRRVAREGREQYF
- few TRBJ2-3 TRBV4-2 TGTGCCAGCAGCCAAGAGGGCGGGGGCACAGATACGCAGTATTTT CASSQEGGGTDTQYF
- - TRBJ2-3 TRBV5-4 TGTGCCAGCAGCTCCCCAACCGGGACAACTCGGCAGTATTTT CASSSPTGTTRQYF
- - TRBJ2-7 TRBV7-8 TGTGCCAGCAGCTTAGCGACAGGCTTCACCAAAGACGAGCAGTACTTC CASSLATGFTKDEQYF
TRBD1 - TRBJ1-2 TRBV2 TGTGCCAGCATTCTGGACAGGGCGTTCCATGGCTACACCTTC CASILDRAFHGYTF
- - TRBJ1-2 TRBV10-3 TGTGCCATCAGTGGCGGCCCGAGACTTATTAACTATGGCTACACCTTC CAISGGPRLINYGYTF
- - TRBJ1-1 TRBV29-1 TGCAGCGTTCAACAGGCGGCGAACACTGAAGCTTTCTTT CSVQQAANTEAFF
TRBD1 - TRBJ1-1 TRBV16 TGTGCCAGCAGCCCTCATGCGGGACAGGGACTGGACACTGAAGCTTTCTTT CASSPHAGQGLDTEAFF
TRBD1 few TRBJ1-2 TRBV30 TGTGCCTGGGAGGGACATACAGGGGACAACTATGGCTACACCTTC CAWEGHTGDNYGYTF
- - TRBJ2-2 TRBV27 TGTGCCAGCAGTTTATCGATGGAGGTCGATCCGCCCGGGGAGCTGTTTTTT CASSLSMEVDPPGELFF
- - TRBJ2-1 TRBV15 TGTGCCACCAGCAGAGATGGTGGACCGGGACACTACAATGAGCAGTTCTTC CATSRDGGPGHYNEQFF
TRBD1 - TRBJ1-2 TRBV29-1 TGCAGCGTGGACCTTACAGGGGGCAGCTATGGCTACACCTTC CSVDLTGGSYGYTF
- - TRBJ1-2 TRBV27 TGTGCCAGCAGCACCGGGGGGAGAAGCACCTATGGCTACACCTTC CASSTGGRSTYGYTF
- - TRBJ2-2 TRBV7-6 TGTGCCAGCAGGACTAATGTTGGGGAGCTGTTTTTT CASRTNVGELFF
TRBD2 - TRBJ2-5 TRBV13 TGTGCCAGCAGCTTAGTCGGGCTAGCGGGTGTACAAGAGACCCAGTACTTC CASSLVGLAGVQETQYF
TRBD2 - TRBJ2-7 TRBV4-1 TGCGCCAGCAGCCAGGGTAGCGGGAGCCTCTCCTACGAGCAGTACTTC CASSQGSGSLSYEQYF
- - TRBJ2-1 TRBV21-1 TGTGCCAGCAGCATACCTAGCGGGAGACGTAATGAGCAGTTCTTC CASSIPSGRRNEQFF
- few TRBJ1-6 TRBV19 TGTGCAGCCACCACCGGGACAAGTACCACACCCCTCCACTTT CAATTGTSTTPLHF
TRBD1 - TRBJ1-2 TRBV6-5 TGTGCCAGCAGTTACTCGGGGACAGGGAGGGATGGCTACACCTTC CASSYSGTGRDGYTF
TRBD1 - TRBJ2-1 TRBV11-2 TGTGCCAGCAGCTTTCCACCGGGACAGGGGCTACATGAGCAGTTCTTC CASSFPPGQGLHEQFF
- - TRBJ2-7 TRBV7-9 TGTGCCAGCAGCCCGACATCTTCGGCGTCCTACGAGCAGTACTTC CASSPTSSASYEQYF
TRBD1 - TRBJ2-3 TRBV13 TGTGCCAGCAGCCTACGACAGGGGGCGTCATCTAGCACAGATACGCAGTATTTT CASSLRQGASSSTDTQYF
TRBD1 - TRBJ2-7 TRBV13 TGTGCCAGCAGCTACAGGACAGGGGGGTCCTACGAGCAGTACTTC CASSYRTGGSYEQYF
TRBD2 - TRBJ2-1 TRBV5-1 TGCGCCAGCAGCCTTAGGACTAGCGGGTTAACCACCACCTACAATGAGCAGTTCTTC CASSLRTSGLTTTYNEQFF
TRBD1 - TRBJ2-5 TRBV28 TGTGCCAGCAGTTTCGGGACAGGGACCGTCCAAGAGACCCAGTACTTC CASSFGTGTVQETQYF
- few TRBJ1-5 TRBV27 TGTGCCAGCAGTTTATCAGGGGGCAATCAGCCCCAGCATTTT CASSLSGGNQPQHF
- - TRBJ2-1 TRBV25-1 TGTGCCAGTATTGGCGGGAACTACAATGAGCAGTTCTTC CASIGGNYNEQFF
TRBD1 - TRBJ2-1 TRBV15 TGTGCCACCAGCAGAGGGGGGACAGCCCCCCGAAACAATGAGCAGTTCTTC CATSRGGTAPRNNEQFF
- - TRBJ2-2 TRBV6-5 TGTGCCAGCGGGTCGACTAGTTCCCCCGGGGAGCTGTTTTTT CASGSTSSPGELFF